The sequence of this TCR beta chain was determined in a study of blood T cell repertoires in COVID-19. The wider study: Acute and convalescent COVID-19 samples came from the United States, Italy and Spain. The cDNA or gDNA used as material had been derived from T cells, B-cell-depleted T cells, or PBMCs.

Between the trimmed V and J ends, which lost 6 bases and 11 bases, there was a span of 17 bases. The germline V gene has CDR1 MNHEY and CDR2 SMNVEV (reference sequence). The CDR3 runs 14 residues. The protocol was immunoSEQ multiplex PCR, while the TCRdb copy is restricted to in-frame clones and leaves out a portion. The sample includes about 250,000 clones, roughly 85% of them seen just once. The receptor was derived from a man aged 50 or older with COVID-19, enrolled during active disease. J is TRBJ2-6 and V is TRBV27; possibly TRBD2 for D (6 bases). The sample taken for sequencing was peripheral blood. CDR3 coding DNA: TGTGCCAGCAGCCGGGGGACTCTCCCCGACGTCCTGACTTTC. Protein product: CASSRGTLPDVLTF. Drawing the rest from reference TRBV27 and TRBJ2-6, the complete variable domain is EAQVTQNPRYLITVTGKKLTVTCSQNMNHEYMSWYRQDPGLGLRQIYYSMNVEVTDKGDVPEGYKVSRKEKRNFPLILESPSPNQTSLYFCASSRGTLPDVLTFGAGSRLTVL.